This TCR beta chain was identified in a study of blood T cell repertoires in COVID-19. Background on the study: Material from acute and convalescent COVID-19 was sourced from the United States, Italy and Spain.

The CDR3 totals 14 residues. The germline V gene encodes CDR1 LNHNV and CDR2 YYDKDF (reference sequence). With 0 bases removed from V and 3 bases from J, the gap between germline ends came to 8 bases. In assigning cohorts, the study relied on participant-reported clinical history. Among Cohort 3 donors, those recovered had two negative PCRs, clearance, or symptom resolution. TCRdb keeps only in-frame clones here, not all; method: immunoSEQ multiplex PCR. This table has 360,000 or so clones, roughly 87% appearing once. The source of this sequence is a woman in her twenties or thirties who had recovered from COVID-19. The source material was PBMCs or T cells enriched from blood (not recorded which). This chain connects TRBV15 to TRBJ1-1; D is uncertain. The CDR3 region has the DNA TGTGCCACCAGCAGAGATTTTGGGCACACTGAAGCTTTCTTT. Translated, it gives CATSRDFGHTEAFF.